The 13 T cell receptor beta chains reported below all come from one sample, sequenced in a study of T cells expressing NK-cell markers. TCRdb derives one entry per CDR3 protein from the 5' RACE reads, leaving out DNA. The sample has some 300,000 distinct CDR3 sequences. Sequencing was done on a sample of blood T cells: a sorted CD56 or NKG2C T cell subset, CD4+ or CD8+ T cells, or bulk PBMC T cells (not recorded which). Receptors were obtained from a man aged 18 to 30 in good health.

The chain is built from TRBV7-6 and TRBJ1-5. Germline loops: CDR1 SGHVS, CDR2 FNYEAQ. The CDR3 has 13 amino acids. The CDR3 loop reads CASSSRDNQPQHF.

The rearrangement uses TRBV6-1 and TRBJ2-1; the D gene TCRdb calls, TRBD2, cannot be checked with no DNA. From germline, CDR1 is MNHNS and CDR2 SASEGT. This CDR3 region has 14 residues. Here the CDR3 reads CASKTSLVNYEQFF.

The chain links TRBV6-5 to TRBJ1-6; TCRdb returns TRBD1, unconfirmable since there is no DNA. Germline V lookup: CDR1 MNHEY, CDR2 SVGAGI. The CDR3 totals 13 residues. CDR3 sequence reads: CASRTGVNSPLHF.

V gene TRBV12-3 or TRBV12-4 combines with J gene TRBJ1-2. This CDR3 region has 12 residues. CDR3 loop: CASGSRIYGYTF.

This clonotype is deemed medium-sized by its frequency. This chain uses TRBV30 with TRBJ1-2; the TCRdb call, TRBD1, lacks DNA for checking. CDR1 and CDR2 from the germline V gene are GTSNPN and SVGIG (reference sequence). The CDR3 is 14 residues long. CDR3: CAWRLRGRSYGYTF. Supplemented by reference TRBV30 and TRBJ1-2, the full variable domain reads SQTIHQWPATLVQPVGSPLSLECTVEGTSNPNLYWYRQAAGRGLQLLFYSVGIGQISSEVPQNLSASRPQDRQFILSSKKLLLSDSGFYLCAWRLRGRSYGYTFGSGTRLTVV.

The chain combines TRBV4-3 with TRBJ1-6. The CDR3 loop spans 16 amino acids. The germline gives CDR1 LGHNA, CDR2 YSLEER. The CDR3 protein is CASSQDPTAYNSPLHF.

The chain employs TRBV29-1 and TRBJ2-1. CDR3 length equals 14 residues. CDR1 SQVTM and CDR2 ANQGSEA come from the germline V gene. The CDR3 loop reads CSVDSSGLVNEQFF.

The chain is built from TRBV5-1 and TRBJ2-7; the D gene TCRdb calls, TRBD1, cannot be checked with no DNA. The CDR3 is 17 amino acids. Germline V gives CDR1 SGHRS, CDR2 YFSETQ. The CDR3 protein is CASSLQGQALISYEQYF.

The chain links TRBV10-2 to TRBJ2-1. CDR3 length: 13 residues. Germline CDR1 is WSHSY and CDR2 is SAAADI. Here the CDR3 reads CASEAASYNEQFF.

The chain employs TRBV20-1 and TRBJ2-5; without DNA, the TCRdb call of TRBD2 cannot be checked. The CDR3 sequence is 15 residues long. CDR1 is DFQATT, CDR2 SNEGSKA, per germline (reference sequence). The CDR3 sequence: CSARGSPLHSETQYF.

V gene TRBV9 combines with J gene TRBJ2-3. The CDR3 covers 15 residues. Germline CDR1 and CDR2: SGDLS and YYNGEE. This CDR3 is CASSPRASRTDTQYF.

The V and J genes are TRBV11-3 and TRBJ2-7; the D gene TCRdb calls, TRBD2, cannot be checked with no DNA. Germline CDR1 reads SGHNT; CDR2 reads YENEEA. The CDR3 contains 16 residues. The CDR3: CASSSTSGRSPYEQYF.

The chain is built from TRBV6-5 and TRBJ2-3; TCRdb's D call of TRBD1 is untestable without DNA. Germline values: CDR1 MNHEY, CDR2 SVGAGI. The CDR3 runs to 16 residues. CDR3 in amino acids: CASSSTGIMVPDTQYF.